This T cell receptor (beta chain) was identified in a study of spatial heterogeneity in lung cancer. The study's findings and limits: Tumors with more nonsynonymous mutations had more expanded intratumoral alpha and beta TCRs.

The presence of a unique molecular identifier marked each TCR cDNA molecule. TCRdb passed the 5' RACE reads through MiXCR, listing each CDR3 protein once. The sample carries over 6,000 distinct CDR3 sequences, around 12% recorded once. Time point described: sample taken at primary tumor resection. Patients with untreated early-stage non-small cell lung cancer, numbering roughly 69, were the donors. From tumor, nontumor lung or frozen PBMC, whole RNA was taken unsorted for sequencing. This clonotype was counted ten times or more. As yet, its antigen is unknown. This beta chain is a stray sequence in a library constructed for alpha chains; its clone size is not meaningful. This CDR3 region has 18 residues. Trimming at V came to 0 bases and at J to 7 bases, leaving 13 bases not matched to a gene. In germline, CDR1 is LGHNA, CDR2 YNFKEQ.

The source material was lung tumor tissue, sampled at surgery. The chain has TRBV4-2 and TRBJ2-7; 12 positions agree with TRBD2. This TCR was recovered from a male donor with early-stage non-small cell lung cancer. CDR3 protein: CASSQEWLAGGPYGEQYF. The CDR3 DNA is TGTGCCAGCAGCCAAGAGTGGCTAGCGGGAGGGCCCTACGGGGAGCAGTACTTC.